The 17 T cell receptor beta chains below come from one sample, sequenced in a study of Graves' ophthalmopathy and Graves' hyperthyroidism. Amplified material comprised TCR beta CDR3 regions derived from RNA transcripts. HTBI primers were employed in first-round RT-PCR, then a second-round multiplex PCR followed. Each CDR3 protein gets one entry after TCRdb re-called the multiplex PCR reads with MiXCR. The data contain 350,000 to 450,000 distinct CDR3 sequences, approximately 20% of them singletons. The sample taken for sequencing was peripheral blood. The receptors were gathered from a woman under 30 with Graves' ophthalmopathy.

V is TRBV6-2 or TRBV6-3 and J is TRBJ2-7; maybe TRBD2 (5 bases). CDR3 size: 13 residues. V was cut by 5 bases and J by 5 bases, with 13 bases left in between. Germline values: CDR1 MNHEY, CDR2 SVGEGT. Here the CDR3 reads CASSDQMEDEQYF. The DNA for the CDR3 is TGTGCCAGCAGTGACCAAATGGAGGACGAGCAGTACTTC.

This clonotype was seen many times. The rearrangement joins TRBV6-2 or TRBV6-3 to TRBJ2-2, with D perhaps matching TRBD1 or TRBD2 (7 bases each). The V end lost 7 bases, the J end lost 5 bases, and 14 bases lay between the germline ends. The CDR3 sequence is 14 residues long. Germline V gene sequence: CDR1 MNHEY, CDR2 SVGEGT. The chain's CDR3 is CASTPQGGTGELFF. CDR3 DNA sequence: TGTGCCAGCACCCCCCAGGGGGGGACCGGGGAGCTGTTTTTT.

This clonotype was counted many times. The V gene is TRBV12-3 or TRBV12-4, the J gene TRBJ2-2; TRBD2 aligns across 9 bases. The V segment lost 5 bases and the J segment 5 bases; nucleotides outside the gene matches: 12. This CDR3 spans 17 amino acids. The CDR3 protein is CASSPKGREGRTGELFF. The DNA for the CDR3 is TGTGCCAGCAGTCCTAAAGGGCGGGAGGGTAGGACCGGGGAGCTGTTTTTT.

Ten or more counts support this clonotype. This chain connects TRBV7-8 to TRBJ2-5, with 10 bases matching TRBD2. Looked up from germline, CDR1 is SGHVS and CDR2 is FQNEAQ. The CDR3 extends over 17 amino acids. J gave up 4 bases and V 2 bases, and 10 bases lay outside the gene matches. The CDR3 loop reads CASSLRSSGGPPETQYF. In nucleotides, the CDR3 is TGTGCCAGCAGCTTAAGGAGTAGCGGGGGGCCGCCAGAGACCCAGTACTTC.

This clonotype was counted at least ten times. The rearrangement links TRBV12-3 or TRBV12-4 to TRBJ1-3; D unresolved. V lost 9 bases to trimming and J lost 0 bases, with 3 bases between them. This CDR3 is built from 11 residues. The CDR3 is CASYSGNTIYF. The CDR3 DNA sequence: TGTGCCAGTTACTCTGGAAACACCATATATTTT.

This clonotype was found many times. The chain is built from TRBV29-1 and TRBJ1-2; D possibly corresponds to TRBD1 (5 bases). CDR3 length: 14 amino acids. The germline gives CDR1 SQVTM, CDR2 ANQGSEA. The V end lost 3 bases, the J end lost 4 bases, and 15 bases lay between the germline ends. CDR3 region: CSVDLMTAPYGYTF. The CDR3 DNA sequence: TGCAGCGTTGACCTCATGACAGCTCCCTATGGCTACACCTTC.

At least ten counts were recorded for this clonotype. This rearrangement joins TRBV6-2 or TRBV6-3 to TRBJ2-2; a weak D match, TRBD1 (6 bases). The CDR3 is made up of 14 amino acids. Germline-derived CDR1 and CDR2 are MNHEY and SVGEGT. Deletions cut 6 bases from V and 5 bases from J, with 13 bases between. The CDR3: CASRDPGVTGELFF. The DNA of the CDR3 is TGTGCCAGCAGGGATCCAGGGGTGACCGGGGAGCTGTTTTTT.

This clonotype has a count of ten or more. V is TRBV5-1 and J is TRBJ1-1; D remains ambiguous. The CDR3 is 13 residues long. Germline V gene data show CDR1 as SGHRS and CDR2 as YFSETQ. V was cut by 5 bases and J by 3 bases, with 11 bases left in between. The CDR3 here is CASRGRVHTEAFF. CDR3 coding DNA: TGCGCCAGCAGAGGGAGGGTCCACACTGAAGCTTTCTTT.

This clonotype was recorded only once. The chain employs TRBV6-1 and TRBJ1-1; D is undetermined. This CDR3 spans 15 amino acids. Germline assignment: CDR1 MNHNS and CDR2 SASEGT. V was clipped by 0 bases and J by 7 bases, with 15 bases between them. CDR3 amino acids: CASSEAPSAQNEAFF. For the CDR3, the DNA is TGTGCCAGCAGTGAAGCGCCTAGTGCCCAGAATGAAGCTTTCTTT.

This clonotype was picked up many times. V and J are TRBV28 and TRBJ2-6; possibly TRBD1 for D (6 bases). Germline assignment: CDR1 MDHEN and CDR2 SYDVKM. The CDR3 loop spans 17 amino acids. V was trimmed by 4 bases and J by 3 bases, leaving 16 bases between them. Here the CDR3 reads CASSSRGTGSGANVLTF. DNA for the CDR3: TGTGCCAGCAGTTCACGGGGAACAGGGAGTGGGGCCAACGTCCTGACTTTC.

This clonotype has ten or more counts. This chain joins TRBV6-5 and TRBJ1-3; 7 nucleotides align to TRBD1. From germline, CDR1 is MNHEY and CDR2 SVGAGI. The CDR3 covers 15 residues. V trimming: 4 bases; J trimming: 1 base; junction bases outside the gene matches: 4. The CDR3 reads CASSSDRASGNTIYF. CDR3 coding DNA: TGTGCCAGCAGTTCCGACAGGGCGTCTGGAAACACCATATATTTT.

There are many counts of this clonotype. The J gene is TRBJ2-7, the V gene TRBV2, with D possibly TRBD1 on 6 matching bases. The V end was cut by 5 bases, the J end by 0 bases, with 11 bases between. CDR3 size: 14 residues. CDR1 SNHLY and CDR2 FYNNEI come from the germline V gene. The CDR3 DNA follows: TGTGCCAGCAGTCCTGGACAGACCTCCTACGAGCAGTACTTC. Translated, it gives CASSPGQTSYEQYF.

This clonotype has ten or more counts. The chain joins TRBV20-1 to TRBJ2-7, with D perhaps TRBD2 (6 bases). The V gene's germline CDR1 is DFQATT and CDR2 SNEGSKA (reference sequence). The V end was cut by 3 bases, the J end by 3 bases, with 12 bases between. This CDR3 comprises 13 residues. CDR3 protein: CSASELTSYEQYF. The CDR3 nucleotides are TGCAGTGCTAGCGAACTGACTAGCTACGAGCAGTACTTC.

This clonotype turned up a few times. The chain uses TRBV5-1 and TRBJ2-3, with 9 bases identical to TRBD2. V lost 0 bases, J lost 2 bases, and 4 bases stayed unmatched. The germline V gene encodes CDR1 SGHRS and CDR2 YFSETQ. This CDR3 has 16 amino acids. The CDR3 bases are TGCGCCAGCAGCTTGGTGAGACTAGCGGCCACAGATACGCAGTATTTT. Encoded protein: CASSLVRLAATDTQYF.

This chain joins TRBV18 and TRBJ2-5; D unresolved. There are 14 residues in the CDR3. The V end lost 3 bases, the J end lost 5 bases, and 13 bases lay between the germline ends. Looked up from germline, CDR1 is KGHSH and CDR2 is LQKENI. The CDR3 loop is CASSPRTAGETQYF. CDR3 DNA: TGTGCCAGCTCACCGAGGACGGCTGGGGAGACCCAGTACTTC.

This clonotype occurred many times. The chain couples TRBV11-2 to TRBJ2-7; TRBD2 might be the D (5 bases). This CDR3 has 14 residues. From germline, CDR1 is SGHAT and CDR2 FQNNGV. Trimming removed 4 bases from V and 3 bases from J, with 13 bases in between. CDR3 in amino acids: CASSSGSPNYEQYF. The CDR3 DNA reads as TGTGCCAGCAGCTCGGGATCCCCAAACTACGAGCAGTACTTC.

This clonotype has a count of ten or more. The V gene is TRBV2, the J gene TRBJ2-2; unclear D gene. The CDR3 is 14 residues long. Germline V gene data show CDR1 as SNHLY and CDR2 as FYNNEI. The ends were cut back, 8 bases at V and 2 bases at J, with 12 bases in the middle. The CDR3 loop is CASGYSANTGELFF. The CDR3 nucleotides read TGTGCCAGCGGTTATAGTGCAAACACCGGGGAGCTGTTTTTT.